One and the same sample provided the 12 T cell receptor beta chains below, sequenced in a study of T cells after somatic rescue of genetic block. The data were produced by immunoSEQ multiplex PCR, yet TCRdb's version contains in-frame clones alone and is incomplete. The table has roughly 51,000 clones, approximately 96% seen once; the top ten hold around 0.078%. The sequenced material came from peripheral blood mononuclear cells (PBMCs). The receptors derive from a child under two years old.

The chain has TRBV19 and TRBJ1-5, with 11 bases identical to TRBD1. The J segment lost 11 bases and the V segment lost 4 bases, leaving 10 bases of the junction unmatched. The CDR3 runs 15 residues. Germline V gene data show CDR1 as LNHDA and CDR2 as SQIVND (reference sequence). CDR3 region: CASSTGQGASWSQHF. The CDR3 DNA follows: TGTGCCAGTAGTACCGGACAGGGGGCCTCTTGGTCCCAGCATTTT.

V usage is TRBV25-1 and J usage is TRBJ2-1, with D unclear. There are 16 residues in the CDR3. Trimming took 0 bases from V and 0 from J, leaving 9 bases between them. Germline values: CDR1 MGHDK, CDR2 SYGVNS. Here the CDR3 reads CASSEYRASSYNEQFF. In DNA form, the CDR3 reads TGTGCCAGCAGTGAATATCGTGCGAGCTCCTACAATGAGCAGTTCTTC. The entire variable domain, with the rest obtained from reference TRBV25-1 and TRBJ2-1, is as follows: EADIYQTPRYLVIGTGKKITLECSQTMGHDKMYWYQQDPGMELHLIHYSYGVNSTEKGDLSSESTVSRIRTEHFPLTLESARPSHTSQYLCASSEYRASSYNEQFFGPGTRLTVL.

The chain links TRBV19 to TRBJ1-4; 7 bases map to TRBD1. The J segment lost 4 bases and the V segment lost 5 bases, leaving 4 bases of the junction unmatched. The V gene's germline CDR1 is LNHDA and CDR2 SQIVND (reference sequence). This CDR3 has 14 amino acids. In DNA, the CDR3 is TGTGCCAGTAGTCCGGGACAGCTTAATGAAAAACTGTTTTTT. Amino acid sequence: CASSPGQLNEKLFF.

The gene calls are TRBV27 and TRBJ1-5, with no clear D. The CDR3 length is 13 residues. Between the trimmed V and J ends, which lost 4 bases and 5 bases, there was a span of 9 bases. From germline, CDR1 is MNHEY and CDR2 SMNVEV (reference sequence). The CDR3 spells CASSWAGHQPQHF. CDR3 coding DNA: TGTGCCAGCAGTTGGGCAGGTCATCAGCCCCAGCATTTT.

This clone came up once. The J gene is TRBJ1-1, the V gene TRBV6-9; 8 nucleotides agree with TRBD1. J lost 1 base, V lost 6 bases, and 7 bases had no gene match. Looked up from germline, CDR1 is MNHGY and CDR2 is SVAAGI. The CDR3 has 15 residues. For the CDR3, the DNA is TGTGCCAGCAGCTCGACAGGGGACAAGAACACTGAAGCTTTCTTT. Its translation: CASSSTGDKNTEAFF.

The V gene is TRBV28, the J gene TRBJ1-4, with D unresolved. Per the germline V gene, CDR1 is MDHEN and CDR2 is SYDVKM. V was trimmed by 5 bases and J by 4 bases, leaving 11 bases between them. The CDR3 extends over 14 amino acids. Here the CDR3 reads CASSPDGNNEKLFF. The CDR3 DNA follows: TGTGCCAGCAGTCCTGACGGAAATAATGAAAAACTGTTTTTT.

The chain uses TRBV28 and TRBJ2-7; D may be TRBD2 (6 bases). The V end was cut by 2 bases, the J end by 7 bases, with 9 bases between. Germline V gene lookup returns CDR1 MDHEN and CDR2 SYDVKM. The CDR3 loop spans 12 amino acids. The CDR3 DNA follows: TGTGCCAGCAGTTTAGGGGGGTGGGAGCAGTACTTC. Translation gives CASSLGGWEQYF.

This clone was seen more than once but under ten times. J is TRBJ1-1 and V is TRBV7-9; D is possibly TRBD1 (6 bases). Between the trimmed V and J ends, which lost 6 bases and 3 bases, there was a span of 14 bases. The germline CDR1 and CDR2 sequences are SEHNR and FQNEAQ (reference sequence). CDR3 length equals 14 residues. The CDR3 loop is CASSLQGIHTEAFF. The CDR3 bases are TGTGCCAGCAGTCTCCAGGGGATCCACACTGAAGCTTTCTTT.

V and J are TRBV6-5 and TRBJ1-4, with D unresolved. This CDR3 region has 15 residues. Trimming stripped 6 bases from V and 0 bases from J, with 11 bases between. CDR1 and CDR2 from the germline V gene are MNHEY and SVGAGI. CDR3 amino acids: CASRVRLATNEKLFF. In DNA form, the CDR3 reads TGTGCCAGCAGGGTGAGGTTGGCAACTAATGAAAAACTGTTTTTT.

This clone was seen a few times. The rearrangement links TRBV27 to TRBJ1-2; 7 bases align to TRBD1. Germline loops: CDR1 MNHEY, CDR2 SMNVEV (reference sequence). The CDR3 is 12 amino acids. V lost 6 bases and J lost 7; bases outside the gene matches: 5. The CDR3 loop reads CASRRAGGGYTF. CDR3 DNA: TGTGCCAGCAGGAGGGCAGGGGGTGGCTACACCTTC.

The chain uses TRBV7-2 and TRBJ1-2; 8 bases fit TRBD1. Germline CDR1 reads SGHTA; CDR2 reads FQGNSA. The CDR3 length is 13 residues. V lost 5 bases to trimming and J lost 7 bases; unmatched junction nucleotides: 6. The CDR3 DNA sequence: TGTGCCAGCAGCCCAGACAGGGGAGGTGGCTACACCTTC. Amino acids: CASSPDRGGGYTF. The complete variable domain, with remaining parts taken from reference TRBV7-2 and TRBJ1-2, reads GAGVSQSPSNKVTEKGKDVELRCDPISGHTALYWYRQSLGQGLEFLIYFQGNSAPDKSGLPSDRFSAERTGGSVSTLTIQRTQQEDSAVYLCASSPDRGGGYTFGSGTRLTVV.

This clone was seen only once. The chain links TRBV5-4 to TRBJ2-7; no clear D gene. Germline CDR1 is SGHNT and CDR2 is YYREEE (reference sequence). The CDR3 is 13 residues long. Trimming removed 0 bases from V and 4 bases from J, with 8 bases in between. This CDR3 reads CASSLGAKYEQYF. CDR3 DNA: TGTGCCAGCAGCTTGGGGGCGAAATACGAGCAGTACTTC.